This record concerns one TCR beta chain sequence. CDR1 and CDR2 from the germline V gene are MDHEN and SYDVKM. The CDR3 is 15 residues long. V dropped 4 bases and J dropped 8 bases, with 17 bases sitting between them. TCRdb independently ran MiXCR on the 5' RACE reads; one entry per CDR3 protein. The top ten clones hold approximately 0.25% of a sample with approximately 1.8 million distinct CDR3 sequences, about 32% of them seen once. These data belong to a study of identical twins. This clonotype originated in a newborn girl in good health. The genes are TRBV28 and TRBJ1-4, with D possibly TRBD1 on 5 matching bases. The sequenced sample was cord blood. CDR3 coding DNA: TGTGCCAGCAGTTCACCGACAGAACGGAGGGAAAAACTGTTTTTT. The encoded protein is CASSSPTERREKLFF.